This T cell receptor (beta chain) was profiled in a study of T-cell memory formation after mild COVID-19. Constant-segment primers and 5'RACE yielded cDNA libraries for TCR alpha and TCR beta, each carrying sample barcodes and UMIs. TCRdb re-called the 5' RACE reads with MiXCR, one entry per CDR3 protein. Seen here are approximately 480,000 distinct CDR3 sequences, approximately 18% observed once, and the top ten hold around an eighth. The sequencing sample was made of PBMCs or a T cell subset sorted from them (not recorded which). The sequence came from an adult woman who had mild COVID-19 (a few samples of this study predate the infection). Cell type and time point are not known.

The CDR3 region is CASSLETGQAGNTEAFF. In DNA, the CDR3 is TGTGCCAGCAGCTTAGAAACCGGACAGGCAGGGAACACTGAAGCTTTCTTT. The genes are TRBV13 and TRBJ1-1, with 7 bases aligning to TRBD1. The CDR3 totals 17 residues. V was pared by 1 base and J by 1 base, with 9 bases of the junction left unmatched. Germline V gives CDR1 PRHDT, CDR2 FYEKMQ (reference sequence).